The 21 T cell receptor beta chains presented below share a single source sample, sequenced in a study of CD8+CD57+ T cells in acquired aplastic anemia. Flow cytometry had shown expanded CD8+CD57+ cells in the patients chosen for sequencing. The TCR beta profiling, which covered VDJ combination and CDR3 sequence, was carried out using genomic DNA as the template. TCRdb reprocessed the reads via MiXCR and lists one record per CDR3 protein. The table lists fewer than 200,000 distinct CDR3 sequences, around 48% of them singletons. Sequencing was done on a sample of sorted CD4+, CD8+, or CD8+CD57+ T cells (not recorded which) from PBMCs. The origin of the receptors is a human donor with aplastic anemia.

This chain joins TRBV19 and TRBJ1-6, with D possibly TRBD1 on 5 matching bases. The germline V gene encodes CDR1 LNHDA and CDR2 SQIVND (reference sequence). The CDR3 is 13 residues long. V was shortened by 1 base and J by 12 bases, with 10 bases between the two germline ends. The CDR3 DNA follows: TGTGCCAGTAGTATAGGGGGACTGGGACCCCTCCACTTT. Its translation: CASSIGGLGPLHF.

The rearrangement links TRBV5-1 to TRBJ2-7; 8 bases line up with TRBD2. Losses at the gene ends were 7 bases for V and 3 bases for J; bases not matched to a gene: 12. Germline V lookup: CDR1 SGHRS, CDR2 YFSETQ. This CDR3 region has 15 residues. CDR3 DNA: TGCGCCAGCCCGGGACTAGTAAGCTCACGCTACGAGCAGTACTTC. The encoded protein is CASPGLVSSRYEQYF. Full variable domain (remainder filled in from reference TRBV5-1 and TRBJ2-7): KAGVTQTPRYLIKTRGQQVTLSCSPISGHRSVSWYQQTPGQGLQFLFEYFSETQRNKGNFPGRFSGRQFSNSRSEMNVSTLELGDSALYLCASPGLVSSRYEQYFGPGTRLTVT.

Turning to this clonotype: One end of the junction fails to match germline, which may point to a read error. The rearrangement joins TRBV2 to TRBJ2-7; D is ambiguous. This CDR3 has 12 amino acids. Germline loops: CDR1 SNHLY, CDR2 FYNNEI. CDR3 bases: TGCACCAGCAGACGGACCTTCTACGAGCAGTACTTC. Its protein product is CTSRRTFYEQYF.

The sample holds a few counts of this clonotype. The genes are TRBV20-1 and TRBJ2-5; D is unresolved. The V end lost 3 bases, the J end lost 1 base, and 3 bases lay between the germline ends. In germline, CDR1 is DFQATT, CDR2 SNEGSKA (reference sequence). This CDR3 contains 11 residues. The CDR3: CSARGQETQYF. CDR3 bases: TGCAGTGCTAGGGGCCAAGAGACCCAGTACTTC.

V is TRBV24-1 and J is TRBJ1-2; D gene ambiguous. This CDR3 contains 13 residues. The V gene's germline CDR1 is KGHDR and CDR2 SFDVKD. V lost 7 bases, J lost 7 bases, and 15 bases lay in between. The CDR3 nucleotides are TGTGCCACCAGCGTGGACCGCTTTTTTGGCTACACCTTC. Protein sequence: CATSVDRFFGYTF.

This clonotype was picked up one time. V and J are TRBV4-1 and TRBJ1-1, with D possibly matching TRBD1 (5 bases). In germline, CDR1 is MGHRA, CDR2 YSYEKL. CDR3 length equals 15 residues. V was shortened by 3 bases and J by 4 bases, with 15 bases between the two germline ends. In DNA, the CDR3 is TGCGCCAGCAGCCATTCAGGGTTCCGGGGCACTGAAGCTTTCTTT. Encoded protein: CASSHSGFRGTEAFF.

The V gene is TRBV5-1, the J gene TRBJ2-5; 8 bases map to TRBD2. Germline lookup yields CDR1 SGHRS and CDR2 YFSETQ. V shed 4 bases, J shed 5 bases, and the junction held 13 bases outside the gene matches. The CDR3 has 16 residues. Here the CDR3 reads CASSSSGATRGETQYF. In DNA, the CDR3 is TGCGCCAGCAGCAGTAGCGGGGCCACACGAGGGGAGACCCAGTACTTC.

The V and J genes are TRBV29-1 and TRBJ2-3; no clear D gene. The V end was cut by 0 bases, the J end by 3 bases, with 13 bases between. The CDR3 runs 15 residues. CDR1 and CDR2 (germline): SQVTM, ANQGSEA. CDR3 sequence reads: CSVEDPSRRTDTQYF. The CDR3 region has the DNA TGCAGCGTTGAAGATCCGTCGCGACGTACAGATACGCAGTATTTT.

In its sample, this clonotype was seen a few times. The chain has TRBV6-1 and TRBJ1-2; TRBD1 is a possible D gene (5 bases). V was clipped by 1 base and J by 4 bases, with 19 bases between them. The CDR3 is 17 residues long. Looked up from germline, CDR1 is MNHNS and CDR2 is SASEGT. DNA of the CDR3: TGTGCCAGCAGTGAAGTCCGGTCTCGGGACGGAAGCTATGGCTACACCTTC. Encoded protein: CASSEVRSRDGSYGYTF.

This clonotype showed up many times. CDR3 in amino acids: CASSLGGEKLFF. The CDR3 nucleotides read TGTGCCAGCAGCTTAGGCGGTGAAAAACTGTTTTTT. The genes are TRBV7-6 and TRBJ1-4; D is unclear. CDR1 is SGHVS and CDR2 is FNYEAQ in the germline V gene. Between the trimmed V and J ends, which lost 1 base and 7 bases, there was a span of 4 bases. This CDR3 has 12 amino acids.

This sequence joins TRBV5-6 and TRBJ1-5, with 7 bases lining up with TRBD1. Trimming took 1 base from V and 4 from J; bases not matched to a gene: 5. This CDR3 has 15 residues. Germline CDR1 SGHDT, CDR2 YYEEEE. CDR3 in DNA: TGTGCCAGCAGCTTGTTGGGACAGCCGAATCAGCCCCAGCATTTT. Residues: CASSLLGQPNQPQHF.

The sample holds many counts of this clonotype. CDR3 sequence (DNA): TGTGCCAGCAGCCGGGACAGGGCCAATCAGCCCCAGCATTTT. This encodes CASSRDRANQPQHF. The chain recombines TRBV2 with TRBJ1-5; 9 bases map to TRBD1. Germline V gene data show CDR1 as SNHLY and CDR2 as FYNNEI. The V segment lost 6 bases and the J segment 3 bases; nucleotides outside the gene matches: 3. The CDR3 consists of 14 residues.

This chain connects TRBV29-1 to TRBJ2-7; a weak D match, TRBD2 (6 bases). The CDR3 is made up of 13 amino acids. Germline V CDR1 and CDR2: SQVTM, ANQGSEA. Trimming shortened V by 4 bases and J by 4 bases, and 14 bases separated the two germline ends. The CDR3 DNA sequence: TGCAGCGTTGTTACGGGGGAAACGTACGAGCAGTACTTC. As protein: CSVVTGETYEQYF.

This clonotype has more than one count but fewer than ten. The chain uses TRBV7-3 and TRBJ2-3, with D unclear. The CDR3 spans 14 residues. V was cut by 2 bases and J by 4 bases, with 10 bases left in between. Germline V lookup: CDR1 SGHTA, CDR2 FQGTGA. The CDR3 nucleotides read TGTGCCAGCAGCTTAGAGGCAGTCGCAGATACGCAGTATTTT. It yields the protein CASSLEAVADTQYF. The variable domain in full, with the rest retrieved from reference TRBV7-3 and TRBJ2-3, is GAGVSQTPSNKVTEKGKYVELRCDPISGHTALYWYRQSLGQGPEFLIYFQGTGAADDSGLPNDRFFAVRPEGSVSTLKIQRTERGDSAVYLCASSLEAVADTQYFGPGTRLTVL.

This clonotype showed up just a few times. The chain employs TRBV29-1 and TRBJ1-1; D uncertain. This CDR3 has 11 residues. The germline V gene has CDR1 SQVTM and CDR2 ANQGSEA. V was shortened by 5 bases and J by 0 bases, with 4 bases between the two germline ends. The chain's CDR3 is CSVLVNTEAFF. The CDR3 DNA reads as TGCAGCGTTTTGGTGAACACTGAAGCTTTCTTT.

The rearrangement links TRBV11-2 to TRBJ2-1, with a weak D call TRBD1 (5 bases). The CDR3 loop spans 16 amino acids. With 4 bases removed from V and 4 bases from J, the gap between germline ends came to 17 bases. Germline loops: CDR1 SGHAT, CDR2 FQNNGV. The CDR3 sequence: CASSSLWGDKYNEQFF. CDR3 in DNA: TGTGCCAGCAGCTCCCTGTGGGGCGATAAGTACAATGAGCAGTTCTTC.

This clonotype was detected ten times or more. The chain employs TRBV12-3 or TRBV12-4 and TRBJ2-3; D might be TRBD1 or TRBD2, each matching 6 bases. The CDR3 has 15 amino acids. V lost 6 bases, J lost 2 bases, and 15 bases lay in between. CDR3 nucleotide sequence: TGTGCCAGCAGGCAACGGGGGCCTTACACAGATACGCAGTATTTT. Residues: CASRQRGPYTDTQYF.

This CDR3 reads CSARTVGGRSGANVLTF. The CDR3 region has the DNA TGCAGTGCTAGGACCGTCGGGGGCCGCTCTGGGGCCAACGTCCTGACTTTC. This chain connects TRBV20-1 to TRBJ2-6; D possibly matches TRBD1 or TRBD2 (6 bases each). Germline-derived CDR1 and CDR2 are DFQATT and SNEGSKA (reference sequence). The length of the CDR3 is 17 residues. Deletions cut 3 bases from V and 0 bases from J, with 15 bases between.

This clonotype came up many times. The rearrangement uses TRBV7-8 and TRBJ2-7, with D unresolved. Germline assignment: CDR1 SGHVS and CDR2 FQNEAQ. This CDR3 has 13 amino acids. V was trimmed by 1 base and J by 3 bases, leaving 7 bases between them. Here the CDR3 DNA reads TGTGCCAGCAGCTTAGGAAACAACTACGAGCAGTACTTC. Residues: CASSLGNNYEQYF.

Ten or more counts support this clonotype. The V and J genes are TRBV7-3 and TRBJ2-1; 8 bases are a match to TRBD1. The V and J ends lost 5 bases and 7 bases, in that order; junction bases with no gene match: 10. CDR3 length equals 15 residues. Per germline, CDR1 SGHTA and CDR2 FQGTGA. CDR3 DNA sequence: TGTGCCAGCAGCACCGGACAGGGATTGAGGAATGAGCAGTTCTTC. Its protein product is CASSTGQGLRNEQFF.

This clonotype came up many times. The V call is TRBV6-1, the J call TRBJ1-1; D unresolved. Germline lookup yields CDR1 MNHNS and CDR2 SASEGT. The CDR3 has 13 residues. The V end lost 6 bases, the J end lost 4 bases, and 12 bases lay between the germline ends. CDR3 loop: CASSLAGLTEAFF. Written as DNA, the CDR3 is TGTGCCAGCAGCCTGGCAGGCCTCACTGAAGCTTTCTTT.